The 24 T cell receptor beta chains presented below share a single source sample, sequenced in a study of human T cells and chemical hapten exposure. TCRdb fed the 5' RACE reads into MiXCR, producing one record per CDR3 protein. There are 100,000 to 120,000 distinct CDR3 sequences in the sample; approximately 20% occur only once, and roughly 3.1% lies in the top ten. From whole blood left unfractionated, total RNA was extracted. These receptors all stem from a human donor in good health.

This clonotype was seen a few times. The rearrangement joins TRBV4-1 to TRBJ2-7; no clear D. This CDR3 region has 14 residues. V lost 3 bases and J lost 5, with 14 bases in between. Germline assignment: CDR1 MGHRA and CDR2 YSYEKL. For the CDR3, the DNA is TGCGCCAGCAGCCAGGTTAGAGCTAGTAACGAGCAGTACTTC. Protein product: CASSQVRASNEQYF.

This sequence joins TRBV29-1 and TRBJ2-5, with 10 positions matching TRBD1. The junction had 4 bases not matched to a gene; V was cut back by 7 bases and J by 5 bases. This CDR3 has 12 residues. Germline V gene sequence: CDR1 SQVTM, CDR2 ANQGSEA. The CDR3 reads CSATGGVETQYF. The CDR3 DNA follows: TGCAGCGCGACAGGGGGCGTGGAGACCCAGTACTTC.

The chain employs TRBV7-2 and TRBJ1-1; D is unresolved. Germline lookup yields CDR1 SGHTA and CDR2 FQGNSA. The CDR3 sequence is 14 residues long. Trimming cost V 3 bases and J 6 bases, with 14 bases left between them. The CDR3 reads CASSFTRRLPEAFF. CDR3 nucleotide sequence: TGTGCCAGCAGCTTCACACGGCGCCTTCCTGAAGCTTTCTTT. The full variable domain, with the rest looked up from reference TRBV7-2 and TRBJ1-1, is GAGVSQSPSNKVTEKGKDVELRCDPISGHTALYWYRQSLGQGLEFLIYFQGNSAPDKSGLPSDRFSAERTGGSVSTLTIQRTQQEDSAVYLCASSFTRRLPEAFFGQGTRLTVV.

In DNA form, the CDR3 reads TGTGCCACCGAGAAATCCGACGGGAGGGCCCCGGAGACCCAGTACTTC. It specifies CATEKSDGRAPETQYF. V is TRBV28 and J is TRBJ2-5; 8 nucleotides align to TRBD2. CDR1 and CDR2 (germline): MDHEN, SYDVKM. The CDR3 is made up of 16 amino acids. Germline trimming cut 10 bases from V and 5 bases from J; bases unmatched to any gene: 18.

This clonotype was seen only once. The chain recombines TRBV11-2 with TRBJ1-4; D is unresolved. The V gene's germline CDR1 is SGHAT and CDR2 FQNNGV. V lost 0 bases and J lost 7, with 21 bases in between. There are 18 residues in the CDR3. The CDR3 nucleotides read TGTGCCAGCAGCTTAGATCCCAACCGACGAGGGTTCAGTGAAAAACTGTTTTTT. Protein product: CASSLDPNRRGFSEKLFF.

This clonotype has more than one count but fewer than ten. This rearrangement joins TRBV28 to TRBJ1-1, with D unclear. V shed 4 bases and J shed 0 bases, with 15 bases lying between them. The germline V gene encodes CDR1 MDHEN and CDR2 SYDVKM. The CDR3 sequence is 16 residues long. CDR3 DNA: TGTGCCAGCAGTTCCCCCCGAGACCCGATGAACACTGAAGCTTTCTTT. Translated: CASSSPRDPMNTEAFF. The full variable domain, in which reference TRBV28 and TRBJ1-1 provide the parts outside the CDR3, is DVKVTQSSRYLVKRTGEKVFLECVQDMDHENMFWYRQDPGLGLRLIYFSYDVKMKEKGDIPEGYSVSREKKERFSLILESASTNQTSMYLCASSSPRDPMNTEAFFGQGTRLTVV.

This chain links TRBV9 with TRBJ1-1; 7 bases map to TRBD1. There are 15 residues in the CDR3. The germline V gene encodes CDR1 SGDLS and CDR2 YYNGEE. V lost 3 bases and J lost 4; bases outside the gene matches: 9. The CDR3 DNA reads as TGTGCCAGCAGCGAGACCGGGACAGAGCCCACTGAAGCTTTCTTT. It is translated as CASSETGTEPTEAFF.

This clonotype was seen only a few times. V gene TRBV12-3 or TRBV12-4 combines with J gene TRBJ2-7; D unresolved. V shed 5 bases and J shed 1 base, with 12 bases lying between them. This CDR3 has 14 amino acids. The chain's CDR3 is CASSPLGMSYEQYF. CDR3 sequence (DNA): TGTGCCAGCAGTCCCTTGGGCATGTCCTACGAGCAGTACTTC.

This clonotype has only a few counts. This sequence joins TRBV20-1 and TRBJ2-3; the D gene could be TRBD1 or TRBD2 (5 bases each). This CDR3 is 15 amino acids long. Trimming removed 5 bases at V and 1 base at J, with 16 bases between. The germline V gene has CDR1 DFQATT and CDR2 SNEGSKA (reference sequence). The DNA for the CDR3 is TGCAGTGCTGGGTCCAGGGAGCTTGGCACAGATACGCAGTATTTT. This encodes CSAGSRELGTDTQYF.

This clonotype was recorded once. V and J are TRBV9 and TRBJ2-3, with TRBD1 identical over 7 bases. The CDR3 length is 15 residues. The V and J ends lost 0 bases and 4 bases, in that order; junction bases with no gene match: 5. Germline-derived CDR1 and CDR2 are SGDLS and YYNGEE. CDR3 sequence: CASSVGDRAADTQYF. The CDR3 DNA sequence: TGTGCCAGCAGCGTAGGAGACAGGGCGGCAGATACGCAGTATTTT. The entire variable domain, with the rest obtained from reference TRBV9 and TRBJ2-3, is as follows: DSGVTQTPKHLITATGQRVTLRCSPRSGDLSVYWYQQSLDQGLQFLIQYYNGEERAKGNILERFSAQQFPDLHSELNLSSLELGDSALYFCASSVGDRAADTQYFGPGTRLTVL.

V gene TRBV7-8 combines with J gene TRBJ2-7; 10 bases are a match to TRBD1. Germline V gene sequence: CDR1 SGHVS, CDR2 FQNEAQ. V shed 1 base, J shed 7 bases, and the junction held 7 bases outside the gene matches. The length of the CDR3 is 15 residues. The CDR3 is CASSLVRGQGSEQYF. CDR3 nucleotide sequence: TGTGCCAGCAGCTTAGTCCGGGGACAGGGGTCGGAGCAGTACTTC.

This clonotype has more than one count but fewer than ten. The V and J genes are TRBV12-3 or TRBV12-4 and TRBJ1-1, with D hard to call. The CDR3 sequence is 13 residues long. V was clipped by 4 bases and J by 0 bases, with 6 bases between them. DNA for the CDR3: TGTGCCAGCAGTTGGAGTTTGAACACTGAAGCTTTCTTT. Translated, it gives CASSWSLNTEAFF.

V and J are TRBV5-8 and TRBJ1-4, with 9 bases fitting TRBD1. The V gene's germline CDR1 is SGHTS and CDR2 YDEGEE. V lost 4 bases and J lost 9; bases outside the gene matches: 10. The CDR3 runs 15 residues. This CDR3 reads CASSPTGTGSQKLFF. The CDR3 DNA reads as TGTGCCAGCAGCCCGACCGGGACAGGGAGTCAAAAACTGTTTTTT.

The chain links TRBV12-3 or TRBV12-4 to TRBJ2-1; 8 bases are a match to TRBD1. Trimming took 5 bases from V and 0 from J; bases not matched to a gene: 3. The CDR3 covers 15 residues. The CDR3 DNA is TGTGCCAGCAGTCCTACAGGGGGCTCCTACAATGAGCAGTTCTTC. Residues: CASSPTGGSYNEQFF.

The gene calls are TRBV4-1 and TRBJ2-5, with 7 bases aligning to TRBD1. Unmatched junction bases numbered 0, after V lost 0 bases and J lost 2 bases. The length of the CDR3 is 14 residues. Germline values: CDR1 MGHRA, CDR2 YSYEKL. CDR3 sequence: CASSQEGQQETQYF. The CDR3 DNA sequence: TGCGCCAGCAGCCAAGAGGGACAGCAAGAGACCCAGTACTTC.

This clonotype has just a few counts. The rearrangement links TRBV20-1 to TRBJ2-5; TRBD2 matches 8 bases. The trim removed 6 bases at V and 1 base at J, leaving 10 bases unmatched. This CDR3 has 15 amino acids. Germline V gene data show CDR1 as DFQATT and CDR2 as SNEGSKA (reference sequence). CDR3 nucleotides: TGCAGTGCCCCCCCGGTGACTAGCGTCCAAGAGACCCAGTACTTC. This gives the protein CSAPPVTSVQETQYF.

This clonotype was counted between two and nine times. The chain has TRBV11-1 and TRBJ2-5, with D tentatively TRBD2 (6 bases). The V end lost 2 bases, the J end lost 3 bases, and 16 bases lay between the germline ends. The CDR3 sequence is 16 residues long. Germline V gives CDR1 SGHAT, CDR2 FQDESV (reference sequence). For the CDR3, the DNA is TGTGCCAGCAGCTTAAAATGGAGGAGGGTAGAAGAGACCCAGTACTTC. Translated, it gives CASSLKWRRVEETQYF.

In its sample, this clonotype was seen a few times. The chain's CDR3 is CASSKDRGGTEAFF. In nucleotides, the CDR3 is TGCGCCAGCAGCAAGGACAGGGGAGGAACTGAAGCTTTCTTT. This rearrangement joins TRBV5-1 to TRBJ1-1; 9 bases match TRBD1. The length of the CDR3 is 14 residues. V lost 4 bases and J lost 5; bases outside the gene matches: 6. CDR1 and CDR2 (germline): SGHRS, YFSETQ.

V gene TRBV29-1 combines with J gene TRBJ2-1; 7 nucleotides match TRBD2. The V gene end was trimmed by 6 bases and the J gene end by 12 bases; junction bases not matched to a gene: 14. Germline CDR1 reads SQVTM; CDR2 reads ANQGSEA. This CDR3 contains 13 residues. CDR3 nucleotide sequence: TGCAGCGTACCGGGACTACCCCTAATTGTGCAGTTCTTC. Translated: CSVPGLPLIVQFF.

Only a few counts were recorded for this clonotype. The CDR3 spells CASSSGLAGGLSTDTQYF. The CDR3, as DNA: TGCGCCAGCAGCTCAGGACTAGCGGGAGGTCTGAGCACAGATACGCAGTATTTT. V and J are TRBV5-1 and TRBJ2-3; 14 bases agree with TRBD2. This CDR3 is 18 amino acids long. Per the germline V gene, CDR1 is SGHRS and CDR2 is YFSETQ. After removal of 3 bases from V and 0 bases from J, the junction contained 6 bases not matched to a gene. The variable domain in full, with the rest retrieved from reference TRBV5-1 and TRBJ2-3, is KAGVTQTPRYLIKTRGQQVTLSCSPISGHRSVSWYQQTPGQGLQFLFEYFSETQRNKGNFPGRFSGRQFSNSRSEMNVSTLELGDSALYLCASSSGLAGGLSTDTQYFGPGTRLTVL.

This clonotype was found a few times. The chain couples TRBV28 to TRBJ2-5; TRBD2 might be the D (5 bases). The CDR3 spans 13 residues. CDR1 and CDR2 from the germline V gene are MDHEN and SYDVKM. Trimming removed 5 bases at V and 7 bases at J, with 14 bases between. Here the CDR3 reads CASSKRVPRTQYF. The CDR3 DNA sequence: TGTGCCAGCAGTAAGAGGGTCCCGCGGACCCAGTACTTC.

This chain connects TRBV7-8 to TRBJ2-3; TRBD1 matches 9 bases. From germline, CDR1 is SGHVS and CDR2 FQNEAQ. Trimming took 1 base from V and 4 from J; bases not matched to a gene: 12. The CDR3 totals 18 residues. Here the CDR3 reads CASSLGYRGRNLPDTQYF. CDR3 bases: TGTGCCAGCAGCTTAGGATACAGGGGGCGCAACCTCCCAGATACGCAGTATTTT.

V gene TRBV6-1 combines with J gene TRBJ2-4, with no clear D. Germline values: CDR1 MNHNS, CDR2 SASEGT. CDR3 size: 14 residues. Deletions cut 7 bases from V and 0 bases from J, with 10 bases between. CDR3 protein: CASTRTLAKNIQYF. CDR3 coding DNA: TGTGCCAGCACCCGGACCCTAGCCAAAAACATTCAGTACTTC.

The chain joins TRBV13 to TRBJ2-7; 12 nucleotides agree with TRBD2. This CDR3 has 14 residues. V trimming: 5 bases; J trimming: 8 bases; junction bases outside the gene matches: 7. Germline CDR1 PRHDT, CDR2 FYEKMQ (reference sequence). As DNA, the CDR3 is TGTGCCAGCAGCGACGGGACTAGCGGGCGTAAGCAGTACTTC. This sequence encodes CASSDGTSGRKQYF.